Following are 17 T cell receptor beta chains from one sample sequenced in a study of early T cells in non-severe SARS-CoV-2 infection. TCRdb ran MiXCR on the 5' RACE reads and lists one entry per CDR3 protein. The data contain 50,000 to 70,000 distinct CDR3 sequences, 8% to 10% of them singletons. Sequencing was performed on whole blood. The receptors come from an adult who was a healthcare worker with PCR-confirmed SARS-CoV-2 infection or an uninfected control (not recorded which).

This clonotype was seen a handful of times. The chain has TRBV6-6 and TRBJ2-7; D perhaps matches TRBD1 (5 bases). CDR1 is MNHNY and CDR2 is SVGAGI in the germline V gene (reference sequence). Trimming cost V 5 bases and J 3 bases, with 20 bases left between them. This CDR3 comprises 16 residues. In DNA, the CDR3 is TGTGCCAGCAGTCTAGGGGAAAGTCTCATGGTCTACGAGCAGTACTTC. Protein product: CASSLGESLMVYEQYF.

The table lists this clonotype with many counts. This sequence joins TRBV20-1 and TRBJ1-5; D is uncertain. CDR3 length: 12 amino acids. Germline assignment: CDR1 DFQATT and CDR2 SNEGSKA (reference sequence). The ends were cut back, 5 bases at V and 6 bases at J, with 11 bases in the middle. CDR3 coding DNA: TGCAGTGCTCCCGGCACGGGTCAGCCCCAGCATTTT. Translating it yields CSAPGTGQPQHF.

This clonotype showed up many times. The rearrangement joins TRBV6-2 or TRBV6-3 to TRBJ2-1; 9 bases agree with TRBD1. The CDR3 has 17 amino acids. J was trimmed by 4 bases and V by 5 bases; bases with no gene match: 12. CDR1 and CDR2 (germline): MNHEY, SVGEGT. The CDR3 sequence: CASSGYSGTGSYNEQFF. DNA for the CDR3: TGTGCCAGCAGTGGATATTCCGGGACAGGGTCTTACAATGAGCAGTTCTTC.

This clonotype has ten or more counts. This chain's CDR3 is CSARVGRGSSYNEQFF. CDR3 coding DNA: TGCAGTGCTAGAGTGGGGCGGGGGAGCTCCTACAATGAGCAGTTCTTC. The gene calls are TRBV20-1 and TRBJ2-1, with 7 bases that match TRBD2. V shed 1 base, J shed 0 bases, and the junction held 6 bases outside the gene matches. The CDR3 loop spans 16 amino acids. Per germline, CDR1 DFQATT and CDR2 SNEGSKA (reference sequence).

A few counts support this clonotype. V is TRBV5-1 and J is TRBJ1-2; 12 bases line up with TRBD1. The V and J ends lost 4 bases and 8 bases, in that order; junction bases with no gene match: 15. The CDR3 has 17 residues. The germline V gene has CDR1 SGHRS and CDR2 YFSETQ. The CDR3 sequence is CASSPPVPGQGAGGYTF. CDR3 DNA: TGCGCCAGCAGCCCTCCCGTTCCGGGACAGGGGGCGGGAGGCTACACCTTC.

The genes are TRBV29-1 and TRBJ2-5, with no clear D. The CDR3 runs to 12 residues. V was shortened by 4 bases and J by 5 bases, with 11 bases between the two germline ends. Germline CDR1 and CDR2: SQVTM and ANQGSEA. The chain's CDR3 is CSVGAPWETQYF. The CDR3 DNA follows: TGCAGCGTTGGTGCCCCATGGGAGACCCAGTACTTC.

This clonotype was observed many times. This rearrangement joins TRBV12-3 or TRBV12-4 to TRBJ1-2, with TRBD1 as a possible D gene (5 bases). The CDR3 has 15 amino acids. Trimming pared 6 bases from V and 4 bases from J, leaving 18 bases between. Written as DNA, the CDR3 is TGTGCCAGCAGCCGCCGGGGTCGGGACCTCTATGGCTACACCTTC. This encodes CASSRRGRDLYGYTF.

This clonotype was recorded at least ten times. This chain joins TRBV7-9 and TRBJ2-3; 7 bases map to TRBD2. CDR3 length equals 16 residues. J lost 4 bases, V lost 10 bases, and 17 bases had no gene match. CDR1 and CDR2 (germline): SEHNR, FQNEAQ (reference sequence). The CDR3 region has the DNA TGTGCCACCGCTGTTTGGGGCGGGAGTTCAGCAGATACGCAGTATTTT. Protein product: CATAVWGGSSADTQYF.

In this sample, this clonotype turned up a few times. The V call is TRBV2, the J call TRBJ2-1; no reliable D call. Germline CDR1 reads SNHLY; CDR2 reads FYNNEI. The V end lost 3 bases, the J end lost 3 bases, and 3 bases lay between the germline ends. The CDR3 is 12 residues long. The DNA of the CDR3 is TGTGCCAGCAGTGAGGGCTACAATGAGCAGTTCTTC. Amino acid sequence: CASSEGYNEQFF.

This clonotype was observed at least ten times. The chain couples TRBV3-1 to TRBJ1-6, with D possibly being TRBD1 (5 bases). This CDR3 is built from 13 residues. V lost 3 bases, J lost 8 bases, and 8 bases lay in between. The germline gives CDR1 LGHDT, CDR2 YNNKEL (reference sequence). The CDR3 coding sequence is TGTGCCAGCAGCCAGACAGCAGATTCACCCCTCCACTTT. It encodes CASSQTADSPLHF.

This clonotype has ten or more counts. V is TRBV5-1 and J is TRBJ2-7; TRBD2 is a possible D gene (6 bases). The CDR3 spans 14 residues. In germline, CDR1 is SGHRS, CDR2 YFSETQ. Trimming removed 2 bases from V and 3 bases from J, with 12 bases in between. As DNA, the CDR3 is TGCGCCAGCAGCTTAGGGACTGATGTCTACGAGCAGTACTTC. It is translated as CASSLGTDVYEQYF.

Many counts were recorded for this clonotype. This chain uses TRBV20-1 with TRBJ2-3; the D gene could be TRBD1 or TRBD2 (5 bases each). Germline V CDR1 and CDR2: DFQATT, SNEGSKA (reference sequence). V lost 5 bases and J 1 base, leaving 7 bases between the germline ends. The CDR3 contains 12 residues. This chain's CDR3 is CSAGGGTDTQYF. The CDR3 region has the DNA TGCAGTGCTGGGGGAGGCACAGATACGCAGTATTTT.

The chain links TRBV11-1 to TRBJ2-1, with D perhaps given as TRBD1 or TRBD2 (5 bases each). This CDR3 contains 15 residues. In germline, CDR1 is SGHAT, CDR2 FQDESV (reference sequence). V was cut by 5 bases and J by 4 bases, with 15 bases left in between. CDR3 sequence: CASSPRDGAYNEQFF. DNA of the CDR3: TGTGCCAGCAGCCCCCGGGACGGCGCTTACAATGAGCAGTTCTTC.

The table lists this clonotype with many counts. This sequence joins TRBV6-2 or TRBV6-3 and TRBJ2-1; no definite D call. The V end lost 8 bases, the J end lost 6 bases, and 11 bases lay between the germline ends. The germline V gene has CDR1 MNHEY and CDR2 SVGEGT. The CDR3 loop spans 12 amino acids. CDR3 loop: CASSGVFNEQFF. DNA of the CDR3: TGTGCCAGCTCTGGGGTGTTCAATGAGCAGTTCTTC.

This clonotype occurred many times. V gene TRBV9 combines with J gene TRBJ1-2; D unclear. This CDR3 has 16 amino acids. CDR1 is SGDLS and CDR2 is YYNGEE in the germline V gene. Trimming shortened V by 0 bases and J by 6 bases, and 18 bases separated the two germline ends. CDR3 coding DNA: TGTGCCAGCAGCGTAGCCCCCGGTTGGGGTAATGATGGCTACACCTTC. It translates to CASSVAPGWGNDGYTF.

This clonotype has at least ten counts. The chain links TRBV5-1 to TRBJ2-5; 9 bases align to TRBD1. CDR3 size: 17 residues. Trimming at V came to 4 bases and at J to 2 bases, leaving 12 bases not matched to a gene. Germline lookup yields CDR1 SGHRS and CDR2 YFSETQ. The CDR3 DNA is TGCGCCAGCAGCGAAGGACAGGGGCGTCCTCTTCAAGAGACCCAGTACTTC. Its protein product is CASSEGQGRPLQETQYF.

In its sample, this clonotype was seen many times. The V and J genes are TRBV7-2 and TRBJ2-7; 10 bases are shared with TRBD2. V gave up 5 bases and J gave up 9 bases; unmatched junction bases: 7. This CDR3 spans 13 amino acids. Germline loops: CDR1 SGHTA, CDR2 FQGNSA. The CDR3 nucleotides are TGTGCCAGCAGCAACACCTTAGCGGGAGGGCAGTACTTC. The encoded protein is CASSNTLAGGQYF.